This entry features one T cell receptor (beta chain) sequence. This sample was taken from a study of blood T cell repertoires in COVID-19. Background on the study: Sources were T cells, B-cell-depleted T cells, or PBMCs; the material itself was cDNA or gDNA.

V shed 6 bases and J 3 bases; nucleotides not matched to a gene: 8. Germline CDR1 is MNHEY and CDR2 is SMNVEV (reference sequence). The CDR3 length is 17 residues. Produced via immunoSEQ multiplex PCR; TCRdb's table is partial and in-frame only. Here the sample spans 100,000 to 150,000 clones, 88% being singletons. Input material: peripheral blood. This receptor was identified in a man in his forties or fifties with acute or convalescent COVID-19. This chain joins TRBV27 and TRBJ2-2, with TRBD2 identical over 12 bases. This chain's CDR3 is CASRGPRLAGDTGELFF. CDR3 nucleotide sequence: TGTGCCAGCAGAGGTCCAAGACTAGCGGGAGACACCGGGGAGCTGTTTTTT.